The TCR beta chain described here comes from a study of identical twins. Findings and caveats of the study: Out-of-frame alpha sequences common to twins were enriched for low generation probability. Cord blood beta clonotypes present at high abundance carried fewer insertions; no such pattern appeared in memory repertoires. It was cross-sectional statistical analysis, not following the same donors, that the conclusions relied on.

TCRdb processed the 5' RACE reads anew with MiXCR; each CDR3 protein has one entry. The data show 690,000 or so distinct CDR3 sequences, 8.5% to 9% seen once. All donors were healthy Caucasians. Germline loops: CDR1 DFQATT, CDR2 SNEGSKA (reference sequence). Germline trimming cut 5 bases from V and 3 bases from J; bases unmatched to any gene: 4. The CDR3 loop spans 13 amino acids. In its sample, this clonotype was seen many times. The antigen remains unidentified. The sample also formed part of further work on yellow fever vaccine responses in identical twins.

The sample comprised PBMCs. The chain couples TRBV20-1 to TRBJ2-7; 10 positions agree with TRBD1. This TCR was recovered from a woman between 18 and 29 years old in good health. CDR3 DNA sequence: TGCAGTGCTTGGGACAGGGGAAGCTACGAGCAGTACTTC. Its translation is CSAWDRGSYEQYF.